The entry below describes one T cell receptor (beta chain). As yet, its antigen is unknown. These data come from a study of beta chain features in type 1 diabetes. Turning to the study itself: Sorted cell examination encompassed about 110 million cells across all samples. Study-level points and caveats: Type 1 diabetes patients showed a moderate but significant shortening of TCRB CDR3s in all four CD4+ subsets.

Per germline, CDR1 SGHNT and CDR2 YYREEE (reference sequence). V was trimmed by 0 bases and J by 0 bases, leaving 15 bases between them. This CDR3 contains 17 residues. Reverse transcribing all isolated RNA meant expressed TCRB transcripts were sequenced. TCRdb's table, derived via immunoSEQ multiplex PCR, lists solely in-frame clones and lacks some. The sample carries about 660,000 clones, more than 13% recorded once. The sequence was collected from a man in his late teens or twenties with type 1 diabetes. The chain combines TRBV5-4 with TRBJ1-2; no reliable D call. The sequencing input was naive CD4+ T cells from blood. CDR3 DNA sequence: TGTGCCAGCAGCTTGGCCGGTTGGGGAAAAGCTAACTATGGCTACACCTTC. Amino acid sequence: CASSLAGWGKANYGYTF.